This T cell receptor beta chain was captured by sequencing in a study of T cells expressing NK-cell markers. Broader study findings: The contribution of dominant NKG2C+ clonotypes to CD8+ T cells in five to seven donors was roughly 1.0-7.5%.

There are 12 residues in the CDR3. Worth noting for this clonotype: Its antigen is currently unknown.

Each CDR3 protein gets one entry in TCRdb, which reprocessed the 5' RACE reads and gives no DNA. Its listing shows roughly 420,000 distinct CDR3 sequences. The source is a woman aged 18 to 75 in good health. The sequencing sample was made of blood T cells: a sorted CD56 or NKG2C T cell subset, CD4+ or CD8+ T cells, or bulk PBMC T cells (not recorded which). J is TRBJ2-1 and V is TRBV12-3 or TRBV12-4. CDR3 sequence: CASSFGRHEQFF.